One and the same sample provided the 30 T cell receptor beta chains below, sequenced in a study of T cells in Graves' hyperthyroidism and ophthalmopathy. RNA transcripts provided the source from which TCR beta CDR3 regions were amplified. The HTBI primer set was used in a first-round RT-PCR of the TCR CDR3. TCRdb recomputed calls from the multiplex PCR reads with MiXCR, one row per CDR3 protein. The sample lists 500,000 to 650,000 distinct CDR3 sequences; 40% to 50% were seen once. Sequenced: peripheral blood or thyroid tissue (not recorded which). The receptors stem from an adult woman with Graves' disease, either hyperthyroidism or ophthalmopathy (not recorded which).

This chain connects TRBV25-1 to TRBJ1-1; D may be TRBD1 (5 bases). V lost 8 bases, J lost 0 bases, and 16 bases lay in between. This CDR3 spans 15 amino acids. Germline values: CDR1 MGHDK, CDR2 SYGVNS. The CDR3 bases are TGTGCCAGCTTAGAGGGGATGACGCTGAACACTGAAGCTTTCTTT. Protein sequence: CASLEGMTLNTEAFF.

In its sample, this clonotype was seen a few times. Since the CDR3 does not end with the conserved phenylalanine or tryptophan, this likely comes from a read error. The limits of the CDR3 on the DNA are not certain, so only TCRdb's listed CDR3 is given. V usage is TRBV5-1 and J usage is TRBJ2-6; the table's D call TRBD1 went unverified against the DNA. Germline CDR1 is SGHRS and CDR2 is YFSETQ. The CDR3 is 10 amino acids in total, end residues counted. CDR3 protein: CASSGTGLNT.

The V gene is TRBV2, the J gene TRBJ2-5; a possible D gene is TRBD2 (5 bases). The CDR3 is made up of 14 amino acids. Trimming took 10 bases from V and 7 from J, leaving 22 bases between them. Germline V CDR1 and CDR2: SNHLY, FYNNEI. CDR3 protein: CANLEAAGIGTQYF. As DNA, the CDR3 is TGTGCCAACTTGGAGGCTGCTGGAATCGGGACCCAGTACTTC.

This chain joins TRBV7-9 and TRBJ1-1; tentative D call: TRBD1 (5 bases). This CDR3 is built from 14 residues. The V gene lost 5 bases and the J gene lost 6 bases, with 16 bases spanning the gap. In germline, CDR1 is SEHNR, CDR2 FQNEAQ (reference sequence). The CDR3 coding sequence is TGTGCCAGCAGCCAAGTGGAGCGGGGCGCTGAAGCTTTCTTT. It specifies CASSQVERGAEAFF.

The chain carries TRBV6-1 and TRBJ2-5; D could derive from TRBD1 or TRBD2 (5 bases each). The V end was cut by 5 bases, the J end by 4 bases, with 14 bases between. CDR1 MNHNS and CDR2 SASEGT come from the germline V gene. The CDR3 has 14 amino acids. The CDR3: CASSLQERGETQYF. The CDR3 region has the DNA TGTGCCAGCAGTTTACAGGAGAGGGGAGAGACCCAGTACTTC.

The chain couples TRBV20-1 to TRBJ1-1; D remains unclear. CDR3 length: 13 amino acids. In germline, CDR1 is DFQATT, CDR2 SNEGSKA (reference sequence). V lost 7 bases to trimming and J lost 3 bases, with 15 bases between them. CDR3 in amino acids: CSVKNYGYTEAFF. CDR3 DNA: TGCAGTGTCAAGAACTATGGCTACACTGAAGCTTTCTTT.

This CDR3 reads CASSLRAGQGLETQYF. As DNA, the CDR3 is TGTGCCAGCAGCTTGCGTGCGGGACAGGGCTTGGAGACCCAGTACTTC. The chain combines TRBV7-7 with TRBJ2-5; 9 positions agree with TRBD1. Germline trimming cut 3 bases from V and 5 bases from J; bases unmatched to any gene: 10. The germline V gene has CDR1 SSHAT and CDR2 FNYEAQ (reference sequence). The CDR3 totals 16 residues. Complete variable domain (other parts from reference TRBV7-7 and TRBJ2-5): GAGVSQSPRYKVTKRGQDVTLRCDPISSHATLYWYQQALGQGPEFLTYFNYEAQPDKSGLPSDRFSAERPEGSISTLTIQRTEQRDSAMYRCASSLRAGQGLETQYFGPGTRLLVL.

This clonotype was found once. CDR3 in amino acids: CASSAQGKTEAFF. CDR3 DNA sequence: TGTGCCAGCAGTGCCCAGGGGAAAACTGAAGCTTTCTTT. V gene TRBV25-1 combines with J gene TRBJ1-1; the D gene is possibly TRBD1 (6 bases). CDR1 and CDR2 (germline): MGHDK, SYGVNS. The CDR3 runs to 13 residues. V lost 4 bases to trimming and J lost 5 bases, with 11 bases between them.

The chain links TRBV20-1 to TRBJ2-7; TRBD1 agrees at 10 bases. Germline CDR1 reads DFQATT; CDR2 reads SNEGSKA (reference sequence). The V and J ends lost 3 bases and 7 bases, in that order; junction bases with no gene match: 3. This CDR3 is built from 12 residues. CDR3 in DNA: TGCAGTGCTAGCGGGACAGGGGTTGAGCAGTACTTC. Its protein product is CSASGTGVEQYF.

The rearrangement uses TRBV7-2 and TRBJ1-1, with 9 bases matching TRBD1. Germline V gene lookup returns CDR1 SGHTA and CDR2 FQGNSA. V was clipped by 1 base and J by 3 bases; unmatched bases: 3. The CDR3 is 15 residues long. The CDR3 DNA reads as TGTGCCAGCAGCTTAGTGGGGACAGGGTACACTGAAGCTTTCTTT. Its translation is CASSLVGTGYTEAFF.

For this clonotype: With a much larger clone just one base away, this may be a read error. The V and J genes are TRBV4-3 and TRBJ2-5, with D unresolved. CDR3 size: 13 residues. Germline values: CDR1 LGHNA, CDR2 YSLEER. The CDR3 sequence is CASSQTVQETQCF. The CDR3 nucleotides read TGCGCCAGCAGCCAAACAGTCCAAGAGACCCAGTGCTTC.

V is TRBV4-1 and J is TRBJ1-2, with a tentative D call TRBD1 (5 bases). V lost 0 bases, J lost 5 bases, and 10 bases lay in between. Germline CDR1 reads MGHRA; CDR2 reads YSYEKL. CDR3 length equals 14 residues. The DNA of the CDR3 is TGCGCCAGCAGCCAAGATCTCGGGGGGTATGGCTACACCTTC. It yields the protein CASSQDLGGYGYTF.

This rearrangement joins TRBV12-3 or TRBV12-4 to TRBJ1-2; a weak D match, TRBD1 (5 bases). V was trimmed by 6 bases and J by 4 bases, leaving 12 bases between them. CDR3 length equals 13 residues. The CDR3 protein is CASSSGQTYGYTF. CDR3 coding DNA: TGTGCCAGCAGCTCCGGACAAACCTATGGCTACACCTTC.

V is TRBV5-1 and J is TRBJ2-2; the match to TRBD1 covers 10 bases. Germline CDR1 is SGHRS and CDR2 is YFSETQ. The V gene end was trimmed by 2 bases and the J gene end by 12 bases; junction bases not matched to a gene: 10. The CDR3 spans 15 residues. The CDR3 loop reads CASSFQGTGDRKLFF. CDR3 nucleotides: TGCGCCAGCAGCTTTCAGGGGACAGGGGACCGTAAGCTGTTTTTT.

The CDR3 sequence: CASSYSGTAYNSPLHF. The CDR3 nucleotides read TGTGCCAGCAGTTACTCTGGGACAGCCTATAATTCACCCCTCCACTTT. V usage is TRBV6-5 and J usage is TRBJ1-6; TRBD1 matches at 7 bases. The length of the CDR3 is 16 residues. V gave up 0 bases and J gave up 2 bases; unmatched junction bases: 1. Germline CDR1 reads MNHEY; CDR2 reads SVGAGI.

Of note for this clonotype: The missing conserved phenylalanine or tryptophan at the end of this CDR3 makes a read error likely. The chain couples TRBV20-1 to TRBJ1-1; perhaps TRBD1 as D (5 bases). Between the trimmed V and J ends, which lost 2 bases and 4 bases, there was a span of 11 bases. Germline values: CDR1 DFQATT, CDR2 SNEGSKA (reference sequence). The CDR3 contains 13 residues. This CDR3 reads CSARQGSSTEAFL. The CDR3 coding sequence is TGCAGTGCTAGACAGGGAAGCAGCACTGAAGCTTTCCTT.

The rearrangement joins TRBV3-1 to TRBJ1-6; D gene ambiguous. The CDR3 is 15 residues long. Deletions cut 4 bases from V and 5 bases from J, with 12 bases between. In germline, CDR1 is LGHDT, CDR2 YNNKEL (reference sequence). CDR3 region: CASSRRRVDNSPLHF. DNA of the CDR3: TGTGCCAGCAGCCGGAGGCGCGTCGATAATTCACCCCTCCACTTT. The whole variable domain, filled in from reference TRBV3-1 and TRBJ1-6, reads DTAVSQTPKYLVTQMGNDKSIKCEQNLGHDTMYWYKQDSKKFLKIMFSYNNKELIINETVPNRFSPKSPDKAHLNLHINSLELGDSAVYFCASSRRRVDNSPLHFGNGTRLTVT.

The genes are TRBV15 and TRBJ1-2; 9 bases match TRBD1. Trimming took 7 bases from V and 5 from J; bases not matched to a gene: 8. This CDR3 has 14 residues. Germline CDR1 is LNHNV and CDR2 is YYDKDF (reference sequence). CDR3 in DNA: TGTGCCACCAAAGAGGCCGGGACAGGGTATGGCTACACCTTC. This codes for CATKEAGTGYGYTF.

This clonotype occurred many times. The chain employs TRBV12-3 or TRBV12-4 and TRBJ1-2, with 11 bases identical to TRBD1. With 5 bases clipped from V and 4 bases from J, the junction kept 6 bases outside the gene matches. The CDR3 spans 15 residues. CDR3 DNA sequence: TGTGCCAGCAGTCGGGACAGGGGGATGAGCTATGGCTACACCTTC. This sequence encodes CASSRDRGMSYGYTF.

The V call is TRBV29-1, the J call TRBJ1-2, with unresolved D. CDR1 is SQVTM and CDR2 is ANQGSEA in the germline V gene. The CDR3 has 11 residues. V was clipped by 0 bases and J by 7 bases, with 6 bases between them. The CDR3 coding sequence is TGCAGCGTTGAAGATATAGGTGGCTACACCTTC. It encodes CSVEDIGGYTF.

The chain has TRBV13 and TRBJ2-7, with unresolved D. Germline loops: CDR1 PRHDT, CDR2 FYEKMQ (reference sequence). V gave up 1 base and J gave up 2 bases, with 9 bases separating them. This CDR3 is 14 amino acids long. CDR3 in DNA: TGTGCCAGCAGCTTAGCGAGGAAAACCTACGAGCAGTACTTC. This translates into CASSLARKTYEQYF.

The rearrangement uses TRBV6-5 and TRBJ2-2; D is undetermined. The CDR3 totals 18 residues. Germline CDR1 reads MNHEY; CDR2 reads SVGAGI. Deletions cut 2 bases from V and 0 bases from J, with 16 bases between. The CDR3 loop reads CASSYHQEPWANTGELFF. In nucleotides, the CDR3 is TGTGCCAGCAGTTACCATCAGGAACCCTGGGCGAACACCGGGGAGCTGTTTTTT.

V gene TRBV10-3 combines with J gene TRBJ2-1; TRBD1 matches at 9 bases. The CDR3 runs 17 residues. The junction had 7 bases not matched to a gene; V was cut back by 0 bases and J by 4 bases. Germline V gene lookup returns CDR1 ENHRY and CDR2 SYGVKD. The CDR3 sequence: CAISESVETGGYNEQFF. In DNA, the CDR3 is TGTGCCATCAGTGAGTCGGTGGAGACAGGGGGATACAATGAGCAGTTCTTC.

This clonotype has a count of ten or more. J is TRBJ1-5 and V is TRBV20-1; the D is unclear. CDR1 and CDR2 (germline): DFQATT, SNEGSKA (reference sequence). V lost 1 base, J lost 2 bases, and 6 bases lay in between. The CDR3 covers 13 residues. This CDR3 is CSARVVGNQPQHF. The CDR3 DNA follows: TGCAGTGCTAGAGTCGTCGGCAATCAGCCCCAGCATTTT.

The chain couples TRBV29-1 to TRBJ2-3; a possible D gene is TRBD2 (6 bases). Trimming removed 3 bases at V and 9 bases at J, with 19 bases between. The CDR3 has 14 residues. Germline V gene lookup returns CDR1 SQVTM and CDR2 ANQGSEA. The CDR3 sequence is CSVDRAAGRGTQYF. The CDR3 DNA sequence: TGCAGCGTTGATCGGGCGGCGGGGAGAGGCACGCAGTATTTT.

In nucleotides, the CDR3 is TGTGCGGCGGGGAACCAAGAGACCCAGTACTTC. Protein product: CAAGNQETQYF. The chain links TRBV10-3 to TRBJ2-5; D may be TRBD2 (6 bases). This CDR3 is 11 amino acids long. Germline lookup yields CDR1 ENHRY and CDR2 SYGVKD.

This clonotype was seen many times. The gene calls are TRBV20-1 and TRBJ2-7, with 10 bases fitting TRBD2. Germline loops: CDR1 DFQATT, CDR2 SNEGSKA (reference sequence). The CDR3 has 14 residues. The V segment lost 5 bases and the J segment 0 bases; nucleotides outside the gene matches: 4. Written as DNA, the CDR3 is TGCAGTGCTGGCGGACTAGCGGCCTCCTACGAGCAGTACTTC. This gives the protein CSAGGLAASYEQYF.

This clonotype was seen only once. The V gene is TRBV29-1, the J gene TRBJ2-1; D not resolved. CDR1 is SQVTM and CDR2 is ANQGSEA in the germline V gene. CDR3 length: 12 residues. The germline V and J ends were trimmed by 5 bases and 8 bases, with 13 bases remaining between them. This chain's CDR3 is CSVRPPRHEQFF. The DNA for the CDR3 is TGCAGCGTTAGACCCCCTCGACATGAGCAGTTCTTC.

The sample holds one count of this clonotype. Relative to the germline gene, one junction end is altered; a read error may explain this. V is TRBV7-9 and J is TRBJ2-7; D may be TRBD1 (6 bases). This CDR3 is built from 11 residues. Germline CDR1 is SEHNR and CDR2 is FQNEAQ (reference sequence). This CDR3 reads CASSLNRALYF. The CDR3 bases are TGCGCCAGCAGCCTCAACAGGGCTCTGTACTTC. The full variable domain, rest sourced from reference TRBV7-9 and TRBJ2-7, is DTGVSQNPRHKITKRGQNVTFRCDPISEHNRLYWYRQTLGQGPEFLTYFQNEAQLEKSRLLSDRFSAERPKGSFSTLEIQRTEQGDSAMYLCASSLNRALYFGPGTRLTVT.

Only a few counts were recorded for this clonotype. The chain couples TRBV11-2 to TRBJ1-1; D perhaps matches TRBD1 (6 bases). V lost 8 bases to trimming and J lost 1 base, with 11 bases between them. The CDR3 is 13 residues long. Germline CDR1 and CDR2: SGHAT and FQNNGV. CDR3 sequence: CASGADRNTEAFF. The DNA of the CDR3 is TGTGCCAGCGGAGCGGACAGGAACACTGAAGCTTTCTTT.